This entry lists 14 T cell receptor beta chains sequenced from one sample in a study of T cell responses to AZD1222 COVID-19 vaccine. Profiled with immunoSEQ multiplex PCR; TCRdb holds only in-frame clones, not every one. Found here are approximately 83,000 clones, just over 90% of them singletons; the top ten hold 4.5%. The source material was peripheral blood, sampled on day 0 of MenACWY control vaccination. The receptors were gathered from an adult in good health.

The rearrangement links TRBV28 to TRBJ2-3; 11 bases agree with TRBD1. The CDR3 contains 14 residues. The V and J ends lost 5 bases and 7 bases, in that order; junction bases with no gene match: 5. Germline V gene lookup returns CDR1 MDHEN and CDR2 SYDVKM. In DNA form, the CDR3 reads TGTGCCAGCAGTGGGACAGGGGGAATATATACGCAGTATTTT. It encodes CASSGTGGIYTQYF.

The CDR3: CASTQSGRWTDTQYF. In DNA, the CDR3 is TGTGCCAGCACCCAGAGCGGGAGGTGGACAGATACGCAGTATTTT. This rearrangement joins TRBV5-4 to TRBJ2-3, with TRBD2 matching 9 bases. Germline V gene data show CDR1 as SGHNT and CDR2 as YYREEE (reference sequence). The CDR3 extends over 15 amino acids. V was clipped by 6 bases and J by 3 bases; unmatched bases: 8.

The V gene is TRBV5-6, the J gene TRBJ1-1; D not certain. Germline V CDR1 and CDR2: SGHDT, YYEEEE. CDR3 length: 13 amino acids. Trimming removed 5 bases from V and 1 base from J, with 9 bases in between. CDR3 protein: CASRFQRNTEAFF. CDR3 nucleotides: TGTGCCAGCAGGTTTCAGAGGAACACTGAAGCTTTCTTT. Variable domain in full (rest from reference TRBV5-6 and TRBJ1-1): DAGVTQSPTHLIKTRGQQVTLRCSPKSGHDTVSWYQQALGQGPQFIFQYYEEEERQRGNFPDRFSGHQFPNYSSELNVNALLLGDSALYLCASRFQRNTEAFFGQGTRLTVV.

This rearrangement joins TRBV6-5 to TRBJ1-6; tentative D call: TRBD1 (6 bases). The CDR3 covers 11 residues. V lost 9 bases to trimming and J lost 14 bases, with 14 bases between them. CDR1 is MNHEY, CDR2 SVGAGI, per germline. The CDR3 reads CASRGDRTLHF. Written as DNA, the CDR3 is TGTGCCAGTAGGGGGGATCGAACCCTCCACTTT.

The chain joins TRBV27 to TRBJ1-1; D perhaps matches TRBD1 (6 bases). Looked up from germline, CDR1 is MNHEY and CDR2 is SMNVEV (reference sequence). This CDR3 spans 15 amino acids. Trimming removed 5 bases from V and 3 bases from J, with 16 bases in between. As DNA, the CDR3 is TGTGCCAGCAGTCCACAGGGAGGACCCTACACTGAAGCTTTCTTT. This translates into CASSPQGGPYTEAFF.

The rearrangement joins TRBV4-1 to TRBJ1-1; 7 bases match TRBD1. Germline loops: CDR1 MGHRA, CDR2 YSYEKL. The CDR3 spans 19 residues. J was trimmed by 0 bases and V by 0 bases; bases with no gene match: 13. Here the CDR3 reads CASSQDPRQGGSMNTEAFF. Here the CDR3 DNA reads TGCGCCAGCAGCCAAGATCCGCGGCAGGGGGGGTCCATGAACACTGAAGCTTTCTTT.

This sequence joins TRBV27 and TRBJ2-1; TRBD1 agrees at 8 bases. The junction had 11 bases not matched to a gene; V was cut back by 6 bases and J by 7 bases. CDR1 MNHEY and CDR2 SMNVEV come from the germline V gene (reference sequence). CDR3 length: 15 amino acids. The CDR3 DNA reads TGTGCCAGCAGGGCCGGACAGGGAGGCTTGAATGAGCAGTTCTTC. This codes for CASRAGQGGLNEQFF.

The CDR3 loop reads CASSQRGSLNIQYF. Written as DNA, the CDR3 is TGTGCCAGCAGCCAAAGAGGGAGTTTAAACATTCAGTACTTC. The J gene is TRBJ2-4, the V gene TRBV5-6, with TRBD2 as a possible D gene (5 bases). Between the trimmed V and J ends, which lost 4 bases and 6 bases, there was a span of 14 bases. Germline loops: CDR1 SGHDT, CDR2 YYEEEE. CDR3 size: 14 residues. Full variable domain (rest looked up from reference TRBV5-6 and TRBJ2-4): DAGVTQSPTHLIKTRGQQVTLRCSPKSGHDTVSWYQQALGQGPQFIFQYYEEEERQRGNFPDRFSGHQFPNYSSELNVNALLLGDSALYLCASSQRGSLNIQYFGAGTRLSVL.

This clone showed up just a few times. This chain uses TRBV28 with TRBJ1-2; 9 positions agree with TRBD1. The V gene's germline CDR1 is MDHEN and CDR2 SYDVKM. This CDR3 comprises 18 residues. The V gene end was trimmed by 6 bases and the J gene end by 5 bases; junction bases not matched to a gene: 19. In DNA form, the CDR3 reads TGTGCCAGCAGCTCTGGGACAGGGTTTGGGGCCCGAAGGTATGGCTACACCTTC. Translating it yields CASSSGTGFGARRYGYTF.

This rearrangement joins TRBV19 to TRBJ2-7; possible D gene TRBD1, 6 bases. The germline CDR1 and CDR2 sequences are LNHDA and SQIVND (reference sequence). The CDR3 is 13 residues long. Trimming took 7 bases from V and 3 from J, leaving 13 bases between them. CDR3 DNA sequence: TGTGCCAGTACCAGGGGCGTTGGCTACGAGCAGTACTTC. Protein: CASTRGVGYEQYF.

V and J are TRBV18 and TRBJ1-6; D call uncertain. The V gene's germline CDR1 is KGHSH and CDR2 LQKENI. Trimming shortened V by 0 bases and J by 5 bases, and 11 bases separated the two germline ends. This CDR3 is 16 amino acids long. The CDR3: CASSPPNTGNNSPLHF. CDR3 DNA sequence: TGTGCCAGCTCACCACCGAATACGGGGAATAATTCACCCCTCCACTTT.

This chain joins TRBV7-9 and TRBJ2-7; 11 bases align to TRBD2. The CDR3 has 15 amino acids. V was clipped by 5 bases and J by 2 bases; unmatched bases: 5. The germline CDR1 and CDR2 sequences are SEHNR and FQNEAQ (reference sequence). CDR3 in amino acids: CASSTGTSGAYEQYF. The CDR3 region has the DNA TGTGCCAGCAGCACCGGGACTAGCGGAGCCTACGAGCAGTACTTC.

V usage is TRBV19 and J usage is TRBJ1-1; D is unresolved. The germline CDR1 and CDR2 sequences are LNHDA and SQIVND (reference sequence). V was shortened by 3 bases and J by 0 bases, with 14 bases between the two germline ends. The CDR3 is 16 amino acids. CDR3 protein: CASSIPLGSLNTEAFF. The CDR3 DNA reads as TGTGCCAGTAGTATCCCTTTAGGGAGTCTGAACACTGAAGCTTTCTTT.

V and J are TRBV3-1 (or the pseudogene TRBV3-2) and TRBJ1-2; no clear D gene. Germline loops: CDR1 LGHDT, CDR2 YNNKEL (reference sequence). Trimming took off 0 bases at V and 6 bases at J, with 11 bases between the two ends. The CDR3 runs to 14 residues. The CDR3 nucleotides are TGTGCCAGCAGCCAAGAGTGGGCGGTGGATGGCTACACCTTC. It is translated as CASSQEWAVDGYTF.